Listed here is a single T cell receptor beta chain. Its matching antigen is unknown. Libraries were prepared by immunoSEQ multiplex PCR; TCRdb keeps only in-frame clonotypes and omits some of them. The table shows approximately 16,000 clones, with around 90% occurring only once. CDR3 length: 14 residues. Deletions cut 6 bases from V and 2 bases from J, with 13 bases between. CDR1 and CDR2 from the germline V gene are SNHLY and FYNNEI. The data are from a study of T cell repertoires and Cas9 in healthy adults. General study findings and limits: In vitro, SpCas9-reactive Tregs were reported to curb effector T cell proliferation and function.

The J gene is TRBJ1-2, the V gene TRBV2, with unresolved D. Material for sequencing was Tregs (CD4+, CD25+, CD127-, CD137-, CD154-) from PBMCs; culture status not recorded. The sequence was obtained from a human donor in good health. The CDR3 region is CASSEQRANYGYTF. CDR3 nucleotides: TGTGCCAGCAGCGAACAAAGGGCGAACTATGGCTACACCTTC.